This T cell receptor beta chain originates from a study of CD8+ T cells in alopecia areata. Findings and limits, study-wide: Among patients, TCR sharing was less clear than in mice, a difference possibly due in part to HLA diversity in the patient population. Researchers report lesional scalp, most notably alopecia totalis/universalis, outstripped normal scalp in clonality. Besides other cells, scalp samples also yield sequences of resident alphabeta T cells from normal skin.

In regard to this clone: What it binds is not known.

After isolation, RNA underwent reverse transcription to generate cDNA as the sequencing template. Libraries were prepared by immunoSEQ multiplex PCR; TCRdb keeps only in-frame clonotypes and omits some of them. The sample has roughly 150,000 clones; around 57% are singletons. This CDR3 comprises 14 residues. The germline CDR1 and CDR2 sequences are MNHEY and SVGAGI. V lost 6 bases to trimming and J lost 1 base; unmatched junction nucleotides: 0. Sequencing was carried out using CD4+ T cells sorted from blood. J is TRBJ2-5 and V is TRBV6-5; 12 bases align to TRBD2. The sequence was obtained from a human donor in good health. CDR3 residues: CASRLAGGQETQYF. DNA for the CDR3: TGTGCCAGCAGACTAGCGGGAGGCCAAGAGACCCAGTACTTC.